These 18 T cell receptor beta chains were sequenced from one sample in a study of early T cells in non-severe SARS-CoV-2 infection. MiXCR was run by TCRdb on the 5' RACE reads, yielding one entry per CDR3 protein. The sample lists about 90,000 distinct CDR3 sequences; approximately 12% were seen once. The sequences come from whole blood, collected at baseline. These receptors all stem from an adult who was a healthcare worker with PCR-confirmed SARS-CoV-2 infection or an uninfected control (not recorded which).

The J gene is TRBJ1-1, the V gene TRBV19; D is uncertain. There are 12 residues in the CDR3. V was cut by 7 bases and J by 5 bases, with 11 bases left in between. Germline V gene data show CDR1 as LNHDA and CDR2 as SQIVND (reference sequence). The CDR3 DNA reads TGTGCCAGTACCCAGACCGGGACTGAAGCTTTCTTT. Its translation: CASTQTGTEAFF.

This clonotype was recorded many times. The rearrangement joins TRBV18 to TRBJ2-2; 8 bases match TRBD2. Germline V lookup: CDR1 KGHSH, CDR2 LQKENI. With 3 bases clipped from V and 1 base from J, the junction kept 7 bases outside the gene matches. This CDR3 region has 17 residues. CDR3 loop: CASSPLGGGQNTGELFF. For the CDR3, the DNA is TGTGCCAGCTCACCCCTTGGCGGGGGGCAGAACACCGGGGAGCTGTTTTTT.

This clonotype was detected ten times or more. The chain is built from TRBV9 and TRBJ2-5, with 11 bases that match TRBD2. The V and J ends lost 3 bases and 5 bases, in that order; junction bases with no gene match: 3. Looked up from germline, CDR1 is SGDLS and CDR2 is YYNGEE. This CDR3 has 14 residues. The CDR3 loop reads CASSARLAGETQYF. The CDR3 bases are TGTGCCAGCAGCGCCCGACTAGCGGGGGAGACCCAGTACTTC.

This clonotype was observed at least ten times. The V call is TRBV10-3, the J call TRBJ2-7; D possibly matches TRBD1 or TRBD2 (7 bases each). Deletions cut 4 bases from V and 7 bases from J, with 23 bases between. Looked up from germline, CDR1 is ENHRY and CDR2 is SYGVKD. The CDR3 runs to 16 residues. CDR3 amino acids: CAISGMTGRGAEEQYF. The CDR3 nucleotides are TGTGCCATCAGTGGTATGACAGGGAGGGGCGCAGAAGAGCAGTACTTC.

The chain is built from TRBV10-3 and TRBJ2-7; unclear D gene. Germline CDR1 and CDR2: ENHRY and SYGVKD. This CDR3 is built from 15 residues. V lost 2 bases, J lost 3 bases, and 14 bases lay in between. The DNA for the CDR3 is TGTGCCATCAGTGAGCCCGCCGGGCGTTACTACGAGCAGTACTTC. This codes for CAISEPAGRYYEQYF.

The chain combines TRBV11-2 with TRBJ2-7; possibly TRBD2 for D (5 bases). The germline V gene has CDR1 SGHAT and CDR2 FQNNGV. V lost 5 bases, J lost 4 bases, and 18 bases lay in between. The CDR3 is 15 residues long. The CDR3 DNA follows: TGTGCCAGCAGCGCCGGGCGAGGGTCCCCTTACGAGCAGTACTTC. It is translated as CASSAGRGSPYEQYF.

This clonotype was counted only a few times. The J gene is TRBJ2-3, the V gene TRBV6-5; D call uncertain. The CDR3 extends over 14 amino acids. Germline V CDR1 and CDR2: MNHEY, SVGAGI. V lost 2 bases and J lost 2, with 8 bases in between. In nucleotides, the CDR3 is TGTGCCAGCAGTTACGACACTGACACAGATACGCAGTATTTT. This encodes CASSYDTDTDTQYF.

The chain couples TRBV3-1 to TRBJ2-7; D unresolved. V was shortened by 0 bases and J by 6 bases, with 3 bases between the two germline ends. The CDR3 sequence is 11 residues long. Germline assignment: CDR1 LGHDT and CDR2 YNNKEL (reference sequence). The CDR3 sequence is CASSQEGEQYF. CDR3 DNA sequence: TGTGCCAGCAGCCAAGAAGGCGAGCAGTACTTC.

The chain links TRBV6-1 to TRBJ1-1; D possibly corresponds to TRBD1 (6 bases). V was cut by 4 bases and J by 5 bases, with 11 bases left in between. This CDR3 comprises 13 residues. Germline-derived CDR1 and CDR2 are MNHNS and SASEGT. CDR3 protein: CASSVDRRTEAFF. CDR3 DNA: TGTGCCAGCAGTGTAGACAGGCGGACTGAAGCTTTCTTT.

This rearrangement joins TRBV12-3 or TRBV12-4 to TRBJ2-7; 9 bases fit TRBD1. V lost 4 bases and J lost 5; bases outside the gene matches: 6. The CDR3 length is 14 residues. CDR3 DNA sequence: TGTGCCAGCAGTTCGGGACAGGGTACCCACGAGCAGTACTTC. Residues: CASSSGQGTHEQYF.

The V gene is TRBV6-6, the J gene TRBJ2-5; 7 nucleotides match TRBD2. This CDR3 is 12 amino acids long. The germline CDR1 and CDR2 sequences are MNHNY and SVGAGI (reference sequence). The V segment lost 7 bases and the J segment 5 bases; nucleotides outside the gene matches: 4. This CDR3 is CASIGEGETQYF. CDR3 in DNA: TGTGCCAGCATCGGGGAGGGCGAGACCCAGTACTTC.

This clonotype was seen a few times. The gene calls are TRBV12-3 or TRBV12-4 and TRBJ2-3, with 7 positions matching TRBD2. Trimming at V came to 5 bases and at J to 1 base, leaving 12 bases not matched to a gene. This CDR3 region has 17 residues. CDR3 nucleotide sequence: TGTGCCAGCAGTCACAAGGGTTCGGGAGGTGGCACAGATACGCAGTATTTT. Its translation: CASSHKGSGGGTDTQYF.

A remark on this clonotype: A junction end diverges from the germline sequence, so it may reflect a read error. The V and J genes are TRBV18 and TRBJ2-5; no firm D call. The CDR3 runs 12 residues. Germline-derived CDR1 and CDR2 are KGHSH and LQKENI. The CDR3 loop is CASSPPKETKYF. The CDR3 DNA reads as TGTGCCAGCTCACCACCGAAAGAGACCAAGTACTTC.

The rearrangement uses TRBV6-5 and TRBJ1-1; no clear D. The CDR3 is made up of 13 amino acids. Trimming left V 2 bases short and J 0 bases short, with 4 bases between. Looked up from germline, CDR1 is MNHEY and CDR2 is SVGAGI. The CDR3 DNA reads as TGTGCCAGCAGTTACAACCTGAACACTGAAGCTTTCTTT. This gives the protein CASSYNLNTEAFF.

This clonotype was detected a few times. The V and J genes are TRBV12-3 or TRBV12-4 and TRBJ1-1; D is uncertain. The CDR3 totals 15 residues. V lost 6 bases and J lost 2, with 16 bases in between. The CDR3 nucleotides are TGTGCCAGCAGCCTAATGGCAGATTTAAACACTGAAGCTTTCTTT. Its translation: CASSLMADLNTEAFF.

This clonotype was detected many times. The chain combines TRBV27 with TRBJ2-7; D gene ambiguous. Germline values: CDR1 MNHEY, CDR2 SMNVEV (reference sequence). The CDR3 totals 13 residues. Trimming shortened V by 5 bases and J by 6 bases, and 14 bases separated the two germline ends. This CDR3 reads CASSPRPLSEQYF. The DNA of the CDR3 is TGTGCCAGCAGTCCCCGCCCGCTGAGCGAGCAGTACTTC.

V and J are TRBV5-1 and TRBJ2-2; 7 bases map to TRBD1. The CDR3 runs to 16 residues. J lost 3 bases, V lost 1 base, and 6 bases had no gene match. Germline CDR1 reads SGHRS; CDR2 reads YFSETQ. The CDR3 DNA reads TGCGCCAGCAGCTTGAGCTCAGGGGGTGACACCGGGGAGCTGTTTTTT. Protein: CASSLSSGGDTGELFF.

A few counts support this clonotype. The chain uses TRBV6-1 and TRBJ2-1; the match to TRBD2 covers 12 bases. Germline lookup yields CDR1 MNHNS and CDR2 SASEGT. Losses at the gene ends were 8 bases for V and 9 bases for J; bases not matched to a gene: 8. The CDR3 loop spans 14 amino acids. Here the CDR3 DNA reads TGTGCCAGCTCGCCGGGACTAGCGGGTCTTGAGCAGTTCTTC. Its protein product is CASSPGLAGLEQFF.